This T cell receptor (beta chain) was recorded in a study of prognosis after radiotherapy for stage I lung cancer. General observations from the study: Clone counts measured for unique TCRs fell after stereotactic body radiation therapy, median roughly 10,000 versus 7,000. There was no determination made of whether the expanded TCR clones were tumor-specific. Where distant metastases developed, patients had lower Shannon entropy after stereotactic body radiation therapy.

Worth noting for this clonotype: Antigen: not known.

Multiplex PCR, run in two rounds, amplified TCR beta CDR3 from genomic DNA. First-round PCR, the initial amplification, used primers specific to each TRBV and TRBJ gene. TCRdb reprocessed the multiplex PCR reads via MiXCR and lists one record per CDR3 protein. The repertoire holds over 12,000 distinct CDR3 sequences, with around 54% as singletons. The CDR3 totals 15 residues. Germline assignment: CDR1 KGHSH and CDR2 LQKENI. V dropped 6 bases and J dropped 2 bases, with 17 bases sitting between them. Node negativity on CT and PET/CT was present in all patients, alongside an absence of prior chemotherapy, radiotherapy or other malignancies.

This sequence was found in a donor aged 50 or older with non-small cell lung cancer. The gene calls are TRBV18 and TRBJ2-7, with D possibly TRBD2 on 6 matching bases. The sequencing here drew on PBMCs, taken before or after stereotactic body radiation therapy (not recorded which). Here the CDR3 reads CASSIGTALTYEQYF. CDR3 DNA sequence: TGTGCCAGCTCTATAGGGACTGCCCTAACCTACGAGCAGTACTTC. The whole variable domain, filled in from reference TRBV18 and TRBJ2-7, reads NAGVMQNPRHLVRRRGQEARLRCSPMKGHSHVYWYRQLPEEGLKFMVYLQKENIIDESGMPKERFSAEFPKEGPSILRIQQVVRGDSAAYFCASSIGTALTYEQYFGPGTRLTVT.